This T cell receptor beta chain was retrieved from a study of tumor-infiltrating lymphocytes in localized non-small cell lung cancer. For the study at large: Resected tumor was paired with non-adjacent uninvolved lung from the same patient. Study outcomes and limitations: Only some patients had TCR sequencing, depending on available tissue. Higher tumor T cell infiltration than in uninvolved lung was supported by TCRbeta sequencing.

The repertoire was sequenced with immunoSEQ multiplex PCR; TCRdb's copy has only in-frame clones and lacks some. This repertoire shows around 10,000 clones, 60% found once; its top ten account for 11%. For this clone: The antigen is undetermined.

Sequenced: uninvolved lung tissue not adjacent to the tumor. The receptor's source is a human donor with non-small cell lung cancer.

This CDR3 reads CASSLVWTTTSNYGYTF. CDR3 DNA: TGCGCCAGCAGCTTGGTGTGGACCACAACCTCTAACTATGGCTACACCTTC. The chain uses TRBV5-1 and TRBJ1-2; D gene ambiguous. The germline V gene has CDR1 SGHRS and CDR2 YFSETQ. Deletions cut 0 bases from V and 0 bases from J, with 15 bases between. The CDR3 spans 17 residues.